This record looks at one TCR beta chain sequence and its context. Its antigen is still unknown. The CDR3 runs 14 residues. Germline V CDR1 and CDR2: MNHNY, SVGAGI (reference sequence). V dropped 5 bases and J dropped 6; count of bases not matched to a gene: 10. These data are taken from a study of cytomegalovirus exposure and HLA in healthy donors. Clones were read by immunoSEQ multiplex PCR, and TCRdb kept only the in-frame ones, dropping some. Found here are roughly 150,000 clones, approximately 86% of them singletons; the top ten hold around 2.1%. Study findings and constraints: Specificity of three CMV-associated chains for CMV antigens was verified in vitro. Cytomegalovirus association was listed for under 200 TCR beta chains. The finding came from a later analysis; first-cohort TCR clusters tended to co-occur in the approximately 120 validation repertoires. Most TCR sequences showed up rarely, but some public TCRs showed up in many donors.

The genes are TRBV6-6 and TRBJ2-7, with TRBD1 matching 7 bases. This sequence originates from a woman under 30 in good health and CMV-seronegative. Sequenced: PBMCs. The CDR3 nucleotides read TGTGCCAGCAGTAACCCCGGGACAGATCCCGAGCAGTACTTC. It is translated as CASSNPGTDPEQYF.